Listed here are 23 T cell receptor beta chains from one sample, sequenced in a study of radiation and T cells in renal cell carcinoma. Time point of the sample: baseline pretreatment blood. The sample's treatment: 15 Gy SBRT to primary tumor, nephrectomy 4 weeks later. Produced via immunoSEQ multiplex PCR; TCRdb's table is partial and in-frame only. The table shows over 85,000 clones, with under 90% occurring only once. The sample here was blood, taken from a patient whose treatment included radiotherapy and nephrectomy. Receptor source: a man aged 55 to 70 with renal cell carcinoma.

The count of this clone is one. The junction and the germline gene differ at one end; a read error may be behind it. J is TRBJ2-3 and V is TRBV10-3; 7 bases are shared with TRBD2. Germline V gene data show CDR1 as ENHRY and CDR2 as SYGVKD. CDR3 size: 17 residues. CDR3 sequence: CAISEYGTVTSTYTQYF. The CDR3, as DNA: TGTGCCATCAGTGAGTACGGGACGGTGACTAGCACATATACGCAGTATTTT.

The gene calls are TRBV27 and TRBJ2-2; the D gene could be TRBD1 or TRBD2 (5 bases each). The germline V and J ends were trimmed by 9 bases and 0 bases, with 11 bases remaining between them. Germline CDR1 MNHEY, CDR2 SMNVEV (reference sequence). The CDR3 sequence is 14 residues long. CDR3 DNA sequence: TGTGCCAGTTACCAGGGACCGAACACCGGGGAGCTGTTTTTT. Translation: CASYQGPNTGELFF.

As DNA, the CDR3 is TGTGCCAGCAGCTCCGGACTAGCGGGTCAAGAGACCCAGTACTTC. This encodes CASSSGLAGQETQYF. The rearrangement joins TRBV7-7 to TRBJ2-5; 11 nucleotides match TRBD2. In germline, CDR1 is SSHAT, CDR2 FNYEAQ (reference sequence). Unmatched junction bases numbered 3, after V lost 4 bases and J lost 2 bases. The CDR3 is 15 residues long. Complete variable domain (other parts from reference TRBV7-7 and TRBJ2-5): GAGVSQSPRYKVTKRGQDVTLRCDPISSHATLYWYQQALGQGPEFLTYFNYEAQPDKSGLPSDRFSAERPEGSISTLTIQRTEQRDSAMYRCASSSGLAGQETQYFGPGTRLLVL.

The chain employs TRBV6-5 and TRBJ1-2; D is ambiguous. The CDR3 contains 12 residues. Germline CDR1 MNHEY, CDR2 SVGAGI. V lost 6 bases and J 4 bases, leaving 9 bases between the germline ends. The CDR3, as DNA: TGTGCCAGCAGGGCGGGTCTCTATGGCTACACCTTC. This codes for CASRAGLYGYTF.

This clone was observed a single time. The chain employs TRBV5-5 and TRBJ1-5; possibly TRBD1 for D (5 bases). This CDR3 comprises 15 residues. V was trimmed by 1 base and J by 0 bases, leaving 8 bases between them. CDR1 is SGHKS and CDR2 is YYEKEE in the germline V gene (reference sequence). CDR3 sequence reads: CASSLLGDSNQPQHF. The CDR3 DNA follows: TGTGCCAGCAGCTTGTTAGGGGATAGCAATCAGCCCCAGCATTTT.

This chain uses TRBV2 with TRBJ2-7, with a weak D call TRBD2 (6 bases). The V and J ends lost 2 bases and 0 bases respectively, with 14 bases between them. CDR1 is SNHLY, CDR2 FYNNEI, per germline. This CDR3 is 16 amino acids long. CDR3 nucleotides: TGTGCCAGCAGTGAATACGGGACTGCCACCTCCTACGAGCAGTACTTC. It encodes CASSEYGTATSYEQYF.

The chain has TRBV10-3 and TRBJ2-7, with D possibly matching TRBD1 (5 bases). The CDR3 loop spans 13 amino acids. The V and J ends lost 3 bases and 5 bases respectively, with 11 bases between them. CDR1 is ENHRY, CDR2 SYGVKD, per germline. The CDR3 region has the DNA TGTGCCATCAGTGAAAGGGGTGAAAACGAGCAGTACTTC. It translates to CAISERGENEQYF.

The rearrangement uses TRBV30 and TRBJ1-2, with TRBD1 matching 7 bases. The length of the CDR3 is 12 residues. The J segment lost 9 bases and the V segment lost 1 base, leaving 5 bases of the junction unmatched. Per the germline V gene, CDR1 is GTSNPN and CDR2 is SVGIG (reference sequence). This CDR3 is CAWSAQTGRYTF. Written as DNA, the CDR3 is TGTGCCTGGAGTGCACAGACAGGGCGCTACACCTTC.

The chain carries TRBV29-1 and TRBJ1-2; D is undetermined. The CDR3 has 13 residues. Germline V gives CDR1 SQVTM, CDR2 ANQGSEA. V dropped 2 bases and J dropped 7 bases, with 14 bases sitting between them. The CDR3 spells CSVENVGIGGYTF. The CDR3, as DNA: TGCAGCGTTGAAAACGTAGGGATCGGTGGCTACACCTTC.

This chain uses TRBV2 with TRBJ1-2; 7 bases match TRBD1. V was pared by 10 bases and J by 6 bases, with 8 bases of the junction left unmatched. This CDR3 has 12 residues. Germline values: CDR1 SNHLY, CDR2 FYNNEI. The CDR3 region has the DNA TGTGCCATCACACAGGGGCACGATGGCTACACCTTC. Its protein product is CAITQGHDGYTF.

The CDR3 nucleotides are TGTGCCAGCAGTTACTCGGGACAGCTAGATGAAGCTTTCTTT. Its protein is CASSYSGQLDEAFF. This chain joins TRBV6-5 and TRBJ1-1; 7 bases match TRBD1. The germline V gene encodes CDR1 MNHEY and CDR2 SVGAGI. After removal of 0 bases from V and 7 bases from J, the junction contained 5 bases not matched to a gene. The CDR3 contains 14 residues.

The sample holds a few counts of this clone. The chain combines TRBV19 with TRBJ1-5; 7 bases line up with TRBD1. Germline lookup yields CDR1 LNHDA and CDR2 SQIVND (reference sequence). The CDR3 has 14 amino acids. Germline trimming cut 6 bases from V and 2 bases from J; bases unmatched to any gene: 4. Written as DNA, the CDR3 is TGTGCCAGTAGACCAACAGGGGGCAATCAGCCCCAGCATTTT. As protein: CASRPTGGNQPQHF.

V and J are TRBV13 and TRBJ2-7, with D possibly being TRBD2 (5 bases). The germline CDR1 and CDR2 sequences are PRHDT and FYEKMQ (reference sequence). The CDR3 is 17 amino acids. Trimming took 0 bases from V and 2 from J, leaving 17 bases between them. CDR3 loop: CASSLGPAWRIPYEQYF. The CDR3 DNA is TGTGCCAGCAGCTTAGGACCCGCGTGGAGGATCCCCTACGAGCAGTACTTC. The full variable domain, in which reference TRBV13 and TRBJ2-7 provide the parts outside the CDR3, is AAGVIQSPRHLIKEKRETATLKCYPIPRHDTVYWYQQGPGQDPQFLISFYEKMQSDKGSIPDRFSAQQFSDYHSELNMSSLELGDSALYFCASSLGPAWRIPYEQYFGPGTRLTVT.

The J gene is TRBJ2-7, the V gene TRBV10-2; 13 bases align to TRBD2. V lost 4 bases, J lost 2 bases, and 2 bases stayed unmatched. The CDR3 spans 15 residues. Germline values: CDR1 WSHSY, CDR2 SAAADI. The CDR3 region has the DNA TGCGCCAGCAGTGGAGGGACTAGCGGGACCTACGAGCAGTACTTC. This translates into CASSGGTSGTYEQYF.

This chain connects TRBV7-2 to TRBJ1-1; D unresolved. This CDR3 is 12 amino acids long. Germline CDR1 and CDR2: SGHTA and FQGNSA. The V and J ends lost 5 bases and 5 bases respectively, with 9 bases between them. The CDR3: CASSPAGTEAFF. The CDR3, as DNA: TGTGCCAGCAGCCCAGCGGGGACTGAAGCTTTCTTT.

The genes are TRBV5-1 and TRBJ2-7; no definite D call. This CDR3 region has 12 residues. Germline values: CDR1 SGHRS, CDR2 YFSETQ. The ends were cut back, 1 base at V and 7 bases at J, with 9 bases in the middle. CDR3 sequence reads: CASSLSIGEQYF. The CDR3 region has the DNA TGCGCCAGCAGCTTGAGTATCGGGGAGCAGTACTTC.

This chain connects TRBV20-1 to TRBJ2-1, with D possibly TRBD2 on 6 matching bases. This CDR3 region has 11 residues. Germline V gene data show CDR1 as DFQATT and CDR2 as SNEGSKA (reference sequence). V lost 8 bases, J lost 6 bases, and 11 bases lay in between. Written as DNA, the CDR3 is TGCAGTACTCACGGGGGCAATGAGCAGTTCTTC. It translates to CSTHGGNEQFF.

This chain joins TRBV27 and TRBJ2-7, with TRBD2 as a possible D gene (7 bases). CDR1 is MNHEY and CDR2 is SMNVEV in the germline V gene (reference sequence). The CDR3 extends over 15 amino acids. V shed 10 bases and J shed 6 bases, with 25 bases lying between them. In DNA form, the CDR3 reads TGTGCCACCCACTCGGGGGGAGGGGGTTATGGCGAGCAGTACTTC. Amino acids: CATHSGGGGYGEQYF.

The chain combines TRBV27 with TRBJ1-2, with 7 bases matching TRBD1. The CDR3 loop spans 15 amino acids. The V gene end was trimmed by 0 bases and the J gene end by 4 bases; junction bases not matched to a gene: 5. The germline gives CDR1 MNHEY, CDR2 SMNVEV (reference sequence). CDR3 coding DNA: TGTGCCAGCAGTTTATCCCCCAACAGGGGCTATGGCTACACCTTC. It is translated as CASSLSPNRGYGYTF.

The chain recombines TRBV11-3 with TRBJ1-1; D remains ambiguous. With 1 base removed from V and 1 base from J, the gap between germline ends came to 7 bases. Germline assignment: CDR1 SGHNT and CDR2 YENEEA. This CDR3 comprises 14 residues. As DNA, the CDR3 is TGTGCCAGCAGCTTAGGGACGGCGAACACTGAAGCTTTCTTT. It encodes CASSLGTANTEAFF.

The gene calls are TRBV11-2 and TRBJ2-7; 7 bases fit TRBD1. J lost 5 bases, V lost 2 bases, and 12 bases had no gene match. This CDR3 comprises 16 residues. Germline values: CDR1 SGHAT, CDR2 FQNNGV. The CDR3, as DNA: TGTGCCAGCAGCTTAAGGTCCCCGACAGGGTGGGACGAGCAGTACTTC. It yields the protein CASSLRSPTGWDEQYF.

The chain couples TRBV19 to TRBJ2-3, with 15 positions matching TRBD2. Germline-derived CDR1 and CDR2 are LNHDA and SQIVND (reference sequence). V trimming: 3 bases; J trimming: 8 bases; junction bases outside the gene matches: 6. The CDR3 length is 16 residues. The CDR3 sequence: CASSIGLAGGLGTQYF. The CDR3 DNA is TGTGCCAGTAGTATCGGACTAGCGGGAGGGCTTGGTACGCAGTATTTT.

The chain joins TRBV5-5 to TRBJ2-1, with D perhaps matching TRBD2 (6 bases). This CDR3 contains 18 residues. CDR1 is SGHKS and CDR2 is YYEKEE in the germline V gene (reference sequence). Trimming stripped 4 bases from V and 4 bases from J, with 24 bases between. CDR3: CASSPDDSGLQPYNEQFF. The CDR3 nucleotides read TGTGCCAGCAGCCCTGACGATTCGGGACTCCAACCTTACAATGAGCAGTTCTTC. Together with reference TRBV5-5 and TRBJ2-1, the CDR3 gives the full variable domain: DAGVTQSPTHLIKTRGQQVTLRCSPISGHKSVSWYQQVLGQGPQFIFQYYEKEERGRGNFPDRFSARQFPNYSSELNVNALLLGDSALYLCASSPDDSGLQPYNEQFFGPGTRLTVL.